The rows below give T cell receptor beta chains drawn from one sample of a study of long-term antiretroviral therapy in people with HIV. Clones were read by immunoSEQ multiplex PCR, and TCRdb kept only the in-frame ones, dropping some. The table includes tens of thousands of clones, roughly 90% detected once. The specimen comprised unsorted PBMCs, sampled about 5.2 years after starting antiretroviral therapy. The receptor set was obtained from a woman aged 40 to 50 with HIV. Each CDR3 is given with its conserved first and last residue. A D gene is named only where the DNA matches it firmly. A row's size may be missing; if present it is once, few, many or a size class.

15	TRBJ1-1	NA	TRBV7-2	NA	TGTGCCAGCAGCTTACGGACGGGGGTGGGGACTGAAGCTTTCTTT	CASSLRTGVGTEAFF
15	TRBJ2-5	TRBD2	TRBV7-2	NA	TGTGCCAGCAGCTTAAATTTCGGGGGGGCAATAATTGGGTACTTC	CASSLNFGGAIIGYF
12	TRBJ2-2	NA	TRBV6-5	NA	TGTGCCACGTCAAGGGGGGCCGGGGAGCTGTTTTTT	CATSRGAGELFF
16	TRBJ2-1	TRBD2	TRBV5-5	NA	TGTGCCAGCAGGACGATATTTAGCGGGCCCTACAATGAGCAGTTCTTC	CASRTIFSGPYNEQFF
15	TRBJ2-3	NA	TRBV7-8	once	TGTGCCAGCAGCCCCCGAGAAATAAGCACAGATACGCAGTATTTT	CASSPREISTDTQYF
14	TRBJ1-2	NA	TRBV4-1	few	TGCGCCAGCAGCCCAGGCCGGGGAAAGCGTGGCTACACCTTC	CASSPGRGKRGYTF
14	TRBJ1-5	TRBD1	TRBV9	NA	TGTGCCAGCAGCCCAGGGACAGGGGGTCAGCCCCAGCATTTT	CASSPGTGGQPQHF
18	TRBJ1-6	NA	TRBV4-3	once	TGCGCCAGCAGCCAAGAGGCGGGGGGGAGCTCCTATAATTCACCCCTCCACTTT	CASSQEAGGSSYNSPLHF
16	TRBJ2-7	NA	TRBV11-2	NA	TGTGCCAGCAGCTTAGATCCAGGCGACAGTGCCTACGAGCAGTACTTC	CASSLDPGDSAYEQYF
13	TRBJ1-1	NA	TRBV4-1	NA	TGCGCCAGCAGCCAACAGGAGGGGACTGAAGCTTTCTTT	CASSQQEGTEAFF
14	TRBJ1-2	TRBD1	TRBV11-2	NA	TGTGCCAGCAGCTTAGAGGGACAGGGCCATGGCTACACCTTC	CASSLEGQGHGYTF
15	TRBJ1-3	NA	TRBV19	NA	TGTGCCAGTATTCAATCGGTGAACTCTGGAAACACCATATATTTT	CASIQSVNSGNTIYF
13	TRBJ2-5	NA	TRBV6-5	NA	TGTGCCAGCAGTTCTGTTTCCCGAGAGACCCAGTACTTC	CASSSVSRETQYF
13	TRBJ2-1	NA	TRBV29-1	few	TGCAGCGTGCCCCTCGAGGTATCCGGTGAGCAGTTCTTC	CSVPLEVSGEQFF
13	TRBJ1-1	NA	TRBV6-6	NA	TGTGCCAGCCCCTCCGGTTCCGACACTGAAGCTTTCTTT	CASPSGSDTEAFF
18	TRBJ1-6	TRBD1	TRBV15	NA	TGTGCCACCAGCAGTTCGGTTCAGGGGGCTTCCTATAATTCACCCCTCCACTTT	CATSSSVQGASYNSPLHF
15	TRBJ2-5	TRBD2	TRBV7-2	NA	TGTGCCAGCAGCTTCCAGCGGGGGGGCGGGGAGACCCAGTACTTC	CASSFQRGGGETQYF
13	TRBJ2-1	NA	TRBV10-1	NA	TGCGCCAGCAGCGGAATACAGGTTAATGAGCAGTTCTTC	CASSGIQVNEQFF
13	TRBJ2-7	TRBD1	TRBV6-5	NA	TGTGCCAGCAGACGACAGGGGCCGTACGAGCAGTACTTC	CASRRQGPYEQYF
14	TRBJ1-2	NA	TRBV11-2	NA	TGTGCCAGCAGCTTAGATCGCCAGGGAGATGGCTACACCTTC	CASSLDRQGDGYTF
17	TRBJ2-7	TRBD1	TRBV23-1	NA	TGCGCCAGCAGTCGTCCGGGACAGGGGCTCCAATCCTACGAGCAGTACTTC	CASSRPGQGLQSYEQYF
15	TRBJ2-1	NA	TRBV9	NA	TGTGCCAGCAGCGTAAGTACGGGGTCCTACAATGAGCAGTTCTTC	CASSVSTGSYNEQFF
14	TRBJ2-5	NA	TRBV6-6	once	TGTGCCAGCGGACTTTTTCCGGGACAAGAGACCCAGTACTTC	CASGLFPGQETQYF
13	TRBJ1-2	NA	TRBV5-1	few	TGCGCCAGCAGTCGGGACATGAACTATGGCTACACCTTC	CASSRDMNYGYTF